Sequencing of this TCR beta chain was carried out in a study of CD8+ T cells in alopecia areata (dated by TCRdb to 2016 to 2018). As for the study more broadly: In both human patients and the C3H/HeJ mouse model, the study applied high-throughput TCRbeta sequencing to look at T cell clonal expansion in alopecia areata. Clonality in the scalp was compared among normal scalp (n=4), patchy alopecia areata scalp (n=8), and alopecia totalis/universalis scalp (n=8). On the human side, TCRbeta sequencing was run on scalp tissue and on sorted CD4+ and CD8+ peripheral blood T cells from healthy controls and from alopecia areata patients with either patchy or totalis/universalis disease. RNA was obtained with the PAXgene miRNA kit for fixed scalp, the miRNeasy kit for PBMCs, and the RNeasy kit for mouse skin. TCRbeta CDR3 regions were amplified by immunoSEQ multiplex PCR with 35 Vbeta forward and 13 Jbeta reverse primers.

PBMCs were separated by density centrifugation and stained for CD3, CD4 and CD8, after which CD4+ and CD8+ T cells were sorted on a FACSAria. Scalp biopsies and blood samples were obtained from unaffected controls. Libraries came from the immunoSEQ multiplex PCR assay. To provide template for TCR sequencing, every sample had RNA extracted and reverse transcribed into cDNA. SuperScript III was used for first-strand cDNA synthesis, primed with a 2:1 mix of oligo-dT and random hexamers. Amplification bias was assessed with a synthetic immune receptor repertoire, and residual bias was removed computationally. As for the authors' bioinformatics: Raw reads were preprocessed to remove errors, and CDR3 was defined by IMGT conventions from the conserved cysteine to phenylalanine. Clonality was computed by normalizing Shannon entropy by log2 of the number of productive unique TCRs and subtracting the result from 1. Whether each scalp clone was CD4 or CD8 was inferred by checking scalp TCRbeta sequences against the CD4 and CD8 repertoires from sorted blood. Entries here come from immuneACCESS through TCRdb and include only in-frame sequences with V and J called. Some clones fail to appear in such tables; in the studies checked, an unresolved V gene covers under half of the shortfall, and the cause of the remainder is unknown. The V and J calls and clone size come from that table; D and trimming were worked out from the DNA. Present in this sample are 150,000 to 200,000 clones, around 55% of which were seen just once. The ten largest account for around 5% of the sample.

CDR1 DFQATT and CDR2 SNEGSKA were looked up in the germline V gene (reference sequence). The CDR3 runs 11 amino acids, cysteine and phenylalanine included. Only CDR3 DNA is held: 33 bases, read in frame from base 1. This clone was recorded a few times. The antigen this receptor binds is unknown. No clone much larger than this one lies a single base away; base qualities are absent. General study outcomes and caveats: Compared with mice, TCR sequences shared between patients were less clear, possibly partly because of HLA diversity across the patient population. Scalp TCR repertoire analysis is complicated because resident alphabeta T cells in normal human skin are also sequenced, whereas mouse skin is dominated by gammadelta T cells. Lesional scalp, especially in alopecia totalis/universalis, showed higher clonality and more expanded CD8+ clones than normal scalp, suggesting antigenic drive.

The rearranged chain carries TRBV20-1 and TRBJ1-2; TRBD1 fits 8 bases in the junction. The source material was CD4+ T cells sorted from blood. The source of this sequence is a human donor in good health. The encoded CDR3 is CGQWDRLGYTF. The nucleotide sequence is TGCGGACAATGGGACAGGTTGGGCTACACCTTC.